This T cell receptor (beta chain) was recorded in a study of blood T cell repertoires in COVID-19. This CDR3 is built from 14 residues. V trimming: 2 bases; J trimming: 7 bases; junction bases outside the gene matches: 2. Per the germline V gene, CDR1 is SGHTA and CDR2 is FQGTGA. Only in-frame clones appear in the TCRdb table, and some are missing; sequencing was by immunoSEQ multiplex PCR. The sample contains approximately 300,000 clones, around 84% of which appear only once. This TCR was recovered from a woman aged 25 to 39 who had been exposed to COVID-19. The rearrangement joins TRBV7-3 to TRBJ1-2; 12 nucleotides line up with TRBD1. Source material: PBMCs or T cells enriched from blood (not recorded which). DNA of the CDR3: TGTGCCAGCAGCTTAGGGACAGGGGGCTCTGGCTACACCTTC. Translated, it gives CASSLGTGGSGYTF.